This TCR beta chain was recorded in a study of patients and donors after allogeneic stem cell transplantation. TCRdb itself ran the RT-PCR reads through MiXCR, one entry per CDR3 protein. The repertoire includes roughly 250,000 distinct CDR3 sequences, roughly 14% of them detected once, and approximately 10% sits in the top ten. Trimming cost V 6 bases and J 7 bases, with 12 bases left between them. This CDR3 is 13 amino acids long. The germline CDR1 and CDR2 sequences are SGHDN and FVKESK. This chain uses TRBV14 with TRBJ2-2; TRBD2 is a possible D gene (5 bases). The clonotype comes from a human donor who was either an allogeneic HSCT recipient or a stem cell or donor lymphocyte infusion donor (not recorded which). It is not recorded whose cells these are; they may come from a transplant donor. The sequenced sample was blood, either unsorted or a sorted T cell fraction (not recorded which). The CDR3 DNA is TGTGCCAGCAGGGAGGACTGGCACGGGGAGCTGTTTTTT. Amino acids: CASREDWHGELFF.